The table lists the clone carrying this TCR beta chain with many counts. Its antigen is as yet unknown. The data are from a study of T cells in Graves' hyperthyroidism and ophthalmopathy. Researchers defined stable Graves' hyperthyroidism as no ophthalmopathy progression within 18 months. General study findings and limits: Blood also contained most expanded thyroid clonotypes above 0.001. Progression to ophthalmopathy was predicted a median of approximately seven months early.

This CDR3 has 15 amino acids. CDR1 is SGHKS and CDR2 is YYEKEE in the germline V gene (reference sequence). V was shortened by 4 bases and J by 5 bases, with 13 bases between the two germline ends. RNA transcripts gave rise to amplified TCR beta CDR3 regions. The HTBI primer set served for first-round RT-PCR of the TCR CDR3. A single record per CDR3 protein comes from TCRdb applying MiXCR to the multiplex PCR reads. The data show approximately 590,000 distinct CDR3 sequences, about 15% seen once. This rearrangement joins TRBV5-5 to TRBJ1-6; weak D call: TRBD1 (6 bases). Sequenced sample: blood. This sequence originates from a woman in her 30s with Graves' hyperthyroidism. The CDR3 sequence is CASSRRDTDNSPLHF. CDR3 nucleotide sequence: TGTGCCAGCAGCCGCCGGGACACTGATAATTCACCCCTCCACTTT. Drawing the rest from reference TRBV5-5 and TRBJ1-6, the complete variable domain is DAGVTQSPTHLIKTRGQQVTLRCSPISGHKSVSWYQQVLGQGPQFIFQYYEKEERGRGNFPDRFSARQFPNYSSELNVNALLLGDSALYLCASSRRDTDNSPLHFGNGTRLTVT.